This T cell receptor (beta chain) was retrieved from a study of shared T cell receptors in the human thymus. The assay was immunoSEQ multiplex PCR, and TCRdb's table has in-frame clones only and misses some. The data hold under 850,000 clones, with 85% to 90% observed a single time. This CDR3 has 15 residues. The V and J ends lost 4 bases and 10 bases respectively, with 20 bases between them. CDR1 and CDR2 (germline): SGHVS, FNYEAQ. The same specimen was also included in a second study, on human thymus T cells. That work states: Surgeons resected thymus tissue during corrective heart surgery. Gene usage for V and J segments appeared biased in thymic and blood repertoires. Overlap was high between thymic repertoires from unrelated individuals, as reported in related research.

V is TRBV7-6 and J is TRBJ2-1; the D gene is possibly TRBD2 (6 bases). This receptor was identified in a boy in the first two years of life with a congenital heart defect. The material sequenced was thymocytes. The CDR3 nucleotides are TGTGCCAGCAGCTCCCCGAAACTAGCACCCCCCGAGCAGTTCTTC. Translating it yields CASSSPKLAPPEQFF.